The 5 T cell receptor beta chains below all came from one sample that was sequenced in a study of blood T cells in healthy people across ages (dated by TCRdb to 2015 to 2017). Libraries were made using 5' RACE. TCRdb shows the sequencer as Illumina HiSeq 2500. A second PCR of roughly 7 to 12 cycles was run with a J-beta primer mix and a sample-barcoded 5' primer. Using fastp trimming at Q25 and MiXCR clonotype assembly, TCRdb reanalyzed the public sequencing data and kept in-frame beta chains. Records with the same CDR3 protein are collapsed into one entry carrying the most frequent genes and DNA. The sample profile shows roughly 1,300,000 distinct CDR3 sequences; 59% of them were found once. The ten largest clones add up to 6.5% to 8.5% of the sample. The sequenced sample consisted of blood. The receptors here all came from a young man in good health.

Only one count was recorded for this clonotype. The junction does not match germline at one end; this may be a read error. V is TRBV7-2 and J is TRBJ2-4; D call uncertain. Germline V gene sequence: CDR1 SGHTA, CDR2 FQGNSA. The CDR3 length is 14 residues. The CDR3 sequence is CASSLPPAKSIQYF. As DNA, the CDR3 is TGTGCCAGCAGCTTACCCCCGGCGAAAAGCATTCAGTACTTC.

The chain joins TRBV7-2 to TRBJ2-7; no definite D call. Per germline, CDR1 SGHTA and CDR2 FQGNSA. The length of the CDR3 is 13 residues. V dropped 2 bases and J dropped 5 bases, with 10 bases sitting between them. CDR3 region: CASSLTPTDEQYF. The DNA for the CDR3 is TGTGCCAGCAGCTTAACGCCGACCGACGAGCAGTACTTC.

The chain has TRBV6-5 and TRBJ1-2, with 7 bases fitting TRBD1. This CDR3 region has 15 residues. The V gene's germline CDR1 is MNHEY and CDR2 SVGAGI. V trimming: 8 bases; J trimming: 0 bases; junction bases outside the gene matches: 9. In DNA form, the CDR3 reads TGTGCCAGCTCCGACAGGGAATTACCTAACTATGGCTACACCTTC. Its translation is CASSDRELPNYGYTF.

The V gene is TRBV27, the J gene TRBJ2-1; 13 nucleotides line up with TRBD2. The V and J ends lost 6 bases and 8 bases, in that order; junction bases with no gene match: 4. The V gene's germline CDR1 is MNHEY and CDR2 SMNVEV (reference sequence). The CDR3 has 14 amino acids. For the CDR3, the DNA is TGTGCCAGCAGATGGACTAGCGGGAGATATGAGCAGTTCTTC. This codes for CASRWTSGRYEQFF.

The chain combines TRBV27 with TRBJ2-7; D possibly corresponds to TRBD1 (5 bases). Germline CDR1 is MNHEY and CDR2 is SMNVEV (reference sequence). Trimming pared 5 bases from V and 3 bases from J, leaving 20 bases between. The CDR3 spans 16 residues. The CDR3 protein is CASSKNQTVAVYEQYF. DNA of the CDR3: TGTGCCAGCAGTAAAAACCAGACAGTTGCTGTCTACGAGCAGTACTTC.